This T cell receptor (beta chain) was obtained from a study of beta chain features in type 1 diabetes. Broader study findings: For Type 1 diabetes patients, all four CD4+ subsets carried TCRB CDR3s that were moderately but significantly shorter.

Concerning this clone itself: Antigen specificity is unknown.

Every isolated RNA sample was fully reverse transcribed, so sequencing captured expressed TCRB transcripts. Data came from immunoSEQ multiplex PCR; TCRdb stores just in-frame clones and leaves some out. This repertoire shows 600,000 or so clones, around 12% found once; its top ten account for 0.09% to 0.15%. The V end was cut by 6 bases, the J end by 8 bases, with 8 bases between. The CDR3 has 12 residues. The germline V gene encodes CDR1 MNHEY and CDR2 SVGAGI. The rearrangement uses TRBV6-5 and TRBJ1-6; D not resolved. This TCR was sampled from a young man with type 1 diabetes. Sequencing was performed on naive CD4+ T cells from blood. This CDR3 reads CASSERYSPLHF. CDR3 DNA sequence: TGTGCCAGCAGCGAAAGGTATTCACCCCTCCACTTT.